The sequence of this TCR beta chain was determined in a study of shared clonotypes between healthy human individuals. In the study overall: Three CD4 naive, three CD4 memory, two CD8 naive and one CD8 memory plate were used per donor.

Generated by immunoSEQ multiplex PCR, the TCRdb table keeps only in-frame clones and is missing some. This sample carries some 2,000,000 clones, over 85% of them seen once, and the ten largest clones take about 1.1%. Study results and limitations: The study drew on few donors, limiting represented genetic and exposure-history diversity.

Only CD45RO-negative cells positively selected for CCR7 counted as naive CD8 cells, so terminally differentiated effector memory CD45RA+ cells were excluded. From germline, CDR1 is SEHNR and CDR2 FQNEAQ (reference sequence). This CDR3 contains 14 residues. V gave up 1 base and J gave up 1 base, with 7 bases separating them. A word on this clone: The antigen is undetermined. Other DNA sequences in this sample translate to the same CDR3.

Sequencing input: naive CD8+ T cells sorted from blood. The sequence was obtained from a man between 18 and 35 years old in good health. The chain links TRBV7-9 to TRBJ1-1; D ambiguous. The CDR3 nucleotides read TGTGCCAGCAGCTTAGGGGAGGGGAACACTGAAGCTTTCTTT. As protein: CASSLGEGNTEAFF.